The 19 T cell receptor beta chains below all came from one sample that was sequenced in a study of cytomegalovirus exposure and HLA in healthy donors. The study ran its PCR with 60 Vbeta and 13 Jbeta primers. The protocol was immunoSEQ multiplex PCR, while the TCRdb copy is restricted to in-frame clones and leaves out a portion. The sample's table shows under 90,000 clones. The sample taken for sequencing was PBMCs. The receptors come from a man aged 50 or older in good health and CMV-seropositive.

This chain links TRBV9 with TRBJ2-3, with D tentatively TRBD1 (6 bases). Germline CDR1 SGDLS, CDR2 YYNGEE. The CDR3 covers 14 residues. Trimming left V 4 bases short and J 1 base short, with 10 bases between. The CDR3 nucleotides are TGTGCCAGCAGCTTAAGACAGGGCACAGATACGCAGTATTTT. Its protein is CASSLRQGTDTQYF.

The chain is built from TRBV11-3 and TRBJ1-1; D not certain. Germline CDR1 and CDR2: SGHNT and YENEEA. The CDR3 spans 13 residues. The ends were cut back, 5 bases at V and 0 bases at J, with 7 bases in the middle. The CDR3 bases are TGTGCCAGCAGCGTCGGGGTGAACACTGAAGCTTTCTTT. This sequence encodes CASSVGVNTEAFF.

The chain employs TRBV20-1 and TRBJ2-7, with D perhaps TRBD2 (6 bases). This CDR3 is built from 11 residues. V shed 3 bases and J shed 5 bases, with 8 bases lying between them. Germline CDR1 is DFQATT and CDR2 is SNEGSKA (reference sequence). The CDR3: CSARRDDEQYF. The CDR3 nucleotides read TGCAGTGCTAGGCGGGATGACGAGCAGTACTTC.

This chain uses TRBV6-5 with TRBJ1-6; tentative D call: TRBD1 (5 bases). Germline CDR1 and CDR2: MNHEY and SVGAGI. The V end was cut by 5 bases, the J end by 7 bases, with 9 bases between. This CDR3 is 13 amino acids long. The CDR3 is CASSRGGNSPLHF. The CDR3 nucleotides are TGTGCCAGCAGTCGGGGGGGGAATTCACCCCTCCACTTT.

The chain combines TRBV5-1 with TRBJ2-7, with TRBD1 matching 9 bases. Trimming at V came to 9 bases and at J to 4 bases, leaving 23 bases not matched to a gene. From germline, CDR1 is SGHRS and CDR2 YFSETQ. The CDR3 contains 18 residues. This chain's CDR3 is CATRSSPISGQGTYEQYF. CDR3 coding DNA: TGCGCCACCAGGTCGTCACCTATATCGGGACAGGGTACGTACGAGCAGTACTTC. The full variable domain, its missing parts supplied by reference TRBV5-1 and TRBJ2-7, is KAGVTQTPRYLIKTRGQQVTLSCSPISGHRSVSWYQQTPGQGLQFLFEYFSETQRNKGNFPGRFSGRQFSNSRSEMNVSTLELGDSALYLCATRSSPISGQGTYEQYFGPGTRLTVT.

V gene TRBV7-9 combines with J gene TRBJ1-2; possibly TRBD1 for D (6 bases). Germline assignment: CDR1 SEHNR and CDR2 FQNEAQ (reference sequence). This CDR3 region has 16 residues. Trimming pared 4 bases from V and 2 bases from J, leaving 17 bases between. The CDR3: CASSSRLLGANYGYTF. The CDR3 DNA follows: TGTGCCAGCAGCTCGCGCCTTTTGGGGGCGAACTATGGCTACACCTTC. The complete variable domain, with remaining parts taken from reference TRBV7-9 and TRBJ1-2, reads DTGVSQNPRHKITKRGQNVTFRCDPISEHNRLYWYRQTLGQGPEFLTYFQNEAQLEKSRLLSDRFSAERPKGSFSTLEIQRTEQGDSAMYLCASSSRLLGANYGYTFGSGTRLTVV.

The V gene is TRBV10-1, the J gene TRBJ2-2; no reliable D call. The CDR3 is 16 residues long. Germline assignment: CDR1 WNHNN and CDR2 SYGVQD (reference sequence). Trimming stripped 2 bases from V and 2 bases from J, with 12 bases between. CDR3 sequence reads: CASSEGLTKNTGELFF. Here the CDR3 DNA reads TGCGCCAGCAGTGAGGGCCTTACGAAAAACACCGGGGAGCTGTTTTTT.

V and J are TRBV29-1 and TRBJ2-5; D is perhaps TRBD1 (5 bases). The CDR3 is 12 residues long. V lost 4 bases, J lost 3 bases, and 9 bases lay in between. In germline, CDR1 is SQVTM, CDR2 ANQGSEA. The CDR3: CSVGLTEETQYF. For the CDR3, the DNA is TGCAGCGTTGGGCTGACAGAAGAGACCCAGTACTTC. Full variable domain (outside the CDR3, taken from reference TRBV29-1 and TRBJ2-5): SAVISQKPSRDICQRGTSLTIQCQVDSQVTMMFWYRQQPGQSLTLIATANQGSEATYESGFVIDKFPISRPNLTFSTLTVSNMSPEDSSIYLCSVGLTEETQYFGPGTRLLVL.

This chain joins TRBV5-1 and TRBJ1-2; D ambiguous. Germline assignment: CDR1 SGHRS and CDR2 YFSETQ. This CDR3 has 15 residues. Trimming removed 3 bases from V and 4 bases from J, with 16 bases in between. CDR3 nucleotide sequence: TGCGCCAGCAGCTATGACGTCCGGGAGGGCTATGGCTACACCTTC. Its protein product is CASSYDVREGYGYTF.

The J gene is TRBJ2-2, the V gene TRBV19; a possible D gene is TRBD1 (5 bases). With 4 bases removed from V and 0 bases from J, the gap between germline ends came to 12 bases. Germline-derived CDR1 and CDR2 are LNHDA and SQIVND (reference sequence). The CDR3 sequence is 16 residues long. The CDR3 nucleotides are TGTGCCAGTAGTACGGTATCGACAGCGAACACCGGGGAGCTGTTTTTT. The encoded protein is CASSTVSTANTGELFF. Variable domain in full (rest from reference TRBV19 and TRBJ2-2): DGGITQSPKYLFRKEGQNVTLSCEQNLNHDAMYWYRQDPGQGLRLIYYSQIVNDFQKGDIAEGYSVSREKKESFPLTVTSAQKNPTAFYLCASSTVSTANTGELFFGEGSRLTVL.

Concerning this clone: Compared with germline, one end of the junction differs, possibly owing to a read error. J is TRBJ1-2 and V is TRBV6-6; no reliable D call. Germline assignment: CDR1 MNHNY and CDR2 SVGAGI (reference sequence). The CDR3 totals 15 residues. CDR3 DNA: TGTGCCAGCACTTACCCACCTGAGGCAGACTATGGCTACACCTTC. It encodes CASTYPPEADYGYTF.

The chain uses TRBV7-9 and TRBJ2-5, with D perhaps TRBD1 (8 bases). V lost 5 bases, J lost 5 bases, and 15 bases lay in between. Germline V lookup: CDR1 SEHNR, CDR2 FQNEAQ (reference sequence). CDR3 length: 14 amino acids. CDR3 DNA sequence: TGTGCCAGCAGCCGTACAGGGGGGGATGAGACCCAGTACTTC. Its protein is CASSRTGGDETQYF.

The chain employs TRBV7-3 and TRBJ2-3; D remains ambiguous. Germline CDR1 is SGHTA and CDR2 is FQGTGA. CDR3 length: 13 amino acids. V was cut by 6 bases and J by 5 bases, with 12 bases left in between. For the CDR3, the DNA is TGTGCCAGCAGTACCCCCACCGGAGATACGCAGTATTTT. It codes for CASSTPTGDTQYF.

The genes are TRBV30 and TRBJ1-1, with D uncertain. Germline V gives CDR1 GTSNPN, CDR2 SVGIG (reference sequence). The CDR3 consists of 12 residues. V lost 6 bases and J lost 0, with 8 bases in between. CDR3 coding DNA: TGTGCCTGCGCAGCGTTGAACACTGAAGCTTTCTTT. Translation: CACAALNTEAFF.

The chain joins TRBV6-1 to TRBJ2-1; maybe TRBD2 (7 bases). The CDR3 loop spans 16 amino acids. The germline V and J ends were trimmed by 0 bases and 10 bases, with 19 bases remaining between them. Germline CDR1 and CDR2: MNHNS and SASEGT. The CDR3 DNA reads as TGTGCCAGCAGTGAAGCGCAGATCTGGGGGGGCTACGAGCAGTTCTTC. Translated, it gives CASSEAQIWGGYEQFF.

CDR3 DNA: TGTGCCAGCAGCCCCTCTAGCGGGGGGGACAATGAGCAGTTCTTC. As protein: CASSPSSGGDNEQFF. The chain recombines TRBV11-2 with TRBJ2-1; TRBD2 aligns across 12 bases. The CDR3 covers 15 residues. The germline CDR1 and CDR2 sequences are SGHAT and FQNNGV. J gave up 5 bases and V 5 bases, and 4 bases lay outside the gene matches.

V is TRBV19 and J is TRBJ1-1, with 7 positions matching TRBD1. The CDR3 covers 19 residues. Germline assignment: CDR1 LNHDA and CDR2 SQIVND (reference sequence). Losses at the gene ends were 0 bases for V and 1 base for J; bases not matched to a gene: 14. In nucleotides, the CDR3 is TGTGCCAGTAGTATAGATCTACGGGTTTTAAGGGGGCAGAACACTGAAGCTTTCTTT. This encodes CASSIDLRVLRGQNTEAFF.

This rearrangement joins TRBV11-1 to TRBJ2-3, with TRBD1 matching over 8 bases. CDR3 length: 16 residues. Germline loops: CDR1 SGHAT, CDR2 FQDESV (reference sequence). The ends lost 2 bases at V and 5 bases at J; junction bases unmatched: 9. The CDR3 DNA is TGTGCCAGCAGCTTATCGCGCGGACAGGGAGGAGATACGCAGTATTTT. It yields the protein CASSLSRGQGGDTQYF.

The chain recombines TRBV5-8 with TRBJ1-1; D remains ambiguous. Trimming shortened V by 0 bases and J by 4 bases, and 10 bases separated the two germline ends. Germline lookup yields CDR1 SGHTS and CDR2 YDEGEE. The CDR3 spans 14 residues. The CDR3 nucleotides read TGTGCCAGCAGCTTGGGACTCCGGGGCACTGAAGCTTTCTTT. Its translation is CASSLGLRGTEAFF.